This T cell receptor beta chain comes out of a study of a mutant IDH1 vaccine in newly diagnosed glioma. Study in general: Earlier treatment was radiotherapy, temozolomide, or both, with most getting both.

Method: immunoSEQ multiplex PCR; TCRdb's copy keeps in-frame clones and lacks some. This sample has tens of thousands of clones, with less than 90% found just once. Described time point: baseline, week 1 (first vaccination visit). The treatment was: pre-vaccination baseline after standard-of-care therapy. Each astrocytoma in the donors was new, WHO grade 3 or 4, IDH1-mutant and ATRX-lost. Germline V gene lookup returns CDR1 GTSNPN and CDR2 SVGIG (reference sequence). The CDR3 sequence is 14 residues long. With 2 bases clipped from V and 7 bases from J, the junction kept 10 bases outside the gene matches. General study points: No link was apparently found between pseudoprogression and changes in top peripheral T cell clonotypes.

For this clone: The antigen is undetermined.

The material was PBMCs, obtained from a glioma patient treated with radiotherapy, temozolomide or both. J is TRBJ2-5 and V is TRBV30, with 7 bases lining up with TRBD2. The receptor comes from a woman in her thirties or forties with glioma. CDR3 loop: CAWSTWEGLGTQYF. In nucleotides, the CDR3 is TGTGCCTGGAGTACGTGGGAGGGCTTGGGGACCCAGTACTTC.